This T cell receptor (beta chain) appears in the sequencing data of a study of T-cell memory formation after mild COVID-19. TCRdb reanalysed the 5' RACE reads using MiXCR and keeps one entry per CDR3 protein. The data contain over 450,000 distinct CDR3 sequences, 20% of them seen just once; the ten biggest clones take up approximately 12%. This clonotype was detected only a few times. V shed 4 bases and J shed 7 bases, with 14 bases lying between them. Germline-derived CDR1 and CDR2 are SGHAT and FQNNGV. The CDR3 spans 14 residues. The V gene is TRBV11-2, the J gene TRBJ2-4; D may match TRBD1 or TRBD2 (6 bases each). The clonotype comes from an adult woman who had mild COVID-19 (a few samples of this study predate the infection). Cell type and time point are not known. Material for sequencing was PBMCs or a T cell subset sorted from them (not recorded which). CDR3: CASSSLGGRNIQYF. In DNA form, the CDR3 reads TGTGCCAGCAGCTCCCTAGGGGGGAGGAACATTCAGTACTTC.